Listed here is a single T cell receptor beta chain. The antigen is not known. TRB rearrangements spanning V, D and J were amplified using mixed TRB-A/B primers. Using its own MiXCR run on the multiplex PCR reads, TCRdb lists one record per CDR3 protein. The sample has several thousand distinct CDR3 sequences; around 29% are singletons. This entry comes from a study of T cell repertoires in aging, cancer and after chemotherapy. Germline V gives CDR1 DFQATT, CDR2 SNEGSKA (reference sequence). Germline trimming cut 8 bases from V and 7 bases from J; bases unmatched to any gene: 11. This CDR3 comprises 15 residues. Study conclusions and caveats: Rebound thymic output was suggested by rising median generation probability during chemotherapy in each cancer cohort.

Amplification of TCR beta used genomic DNA extracted from peripheral blood. Sequenced input: blood. This clonotype was obtained from a human donor with a blood cancer. The donor label of this sample is uncertain. V and J are TRBV20-1 and TRBJ1-6; 10 nucleotides line up with TRBD1. CDR3 nucleotides: TGCAGTCCCCTTGGACAGGGGGTGTGGAATTCACCCCTCCACTTT. Protein: CSPLGQGVWNSPLHF.